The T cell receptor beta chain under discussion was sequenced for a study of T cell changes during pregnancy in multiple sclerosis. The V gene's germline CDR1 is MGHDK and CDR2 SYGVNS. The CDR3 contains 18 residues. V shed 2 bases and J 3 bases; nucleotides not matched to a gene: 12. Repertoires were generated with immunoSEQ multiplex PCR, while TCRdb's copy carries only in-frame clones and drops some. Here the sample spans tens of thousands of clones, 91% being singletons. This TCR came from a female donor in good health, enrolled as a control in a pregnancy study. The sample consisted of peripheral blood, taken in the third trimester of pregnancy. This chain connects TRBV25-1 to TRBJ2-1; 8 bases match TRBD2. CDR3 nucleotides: TGTGCCAGCAGTGAAAAAAGAAGAAGCGGGAGAGTCTACAATGAGCAGTTCTTC. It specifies CASSEKRRSGRVYNEQFF.